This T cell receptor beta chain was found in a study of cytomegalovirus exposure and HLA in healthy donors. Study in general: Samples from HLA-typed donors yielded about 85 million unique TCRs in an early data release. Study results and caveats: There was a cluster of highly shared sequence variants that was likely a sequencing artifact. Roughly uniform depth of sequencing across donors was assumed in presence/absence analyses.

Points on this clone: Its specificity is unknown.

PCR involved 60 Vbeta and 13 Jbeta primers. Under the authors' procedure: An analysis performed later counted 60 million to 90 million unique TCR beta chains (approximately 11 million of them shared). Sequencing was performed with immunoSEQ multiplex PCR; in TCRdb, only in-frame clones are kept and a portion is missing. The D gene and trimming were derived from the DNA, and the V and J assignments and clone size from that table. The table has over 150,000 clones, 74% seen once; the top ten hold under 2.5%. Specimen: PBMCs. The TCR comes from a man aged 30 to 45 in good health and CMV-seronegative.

The CDR3 DNA reads TGTGCCAGCAGCCGGACTAGCGGGCGTGGAGATACGCAGTATTTT. This encodes CASSRTSGRGDTQYF. The chain joins TRBV4-2 to TRBJ2-3, with 11 nucleotides matching TRBD2. The CDR3 is made up of 15 amino acids. V lost 4 bases, J lost 5 bases, and 5 bases stayed unmatched. The germline V gene has CDR1 LGHNA and CDR2 YNFKEQ.